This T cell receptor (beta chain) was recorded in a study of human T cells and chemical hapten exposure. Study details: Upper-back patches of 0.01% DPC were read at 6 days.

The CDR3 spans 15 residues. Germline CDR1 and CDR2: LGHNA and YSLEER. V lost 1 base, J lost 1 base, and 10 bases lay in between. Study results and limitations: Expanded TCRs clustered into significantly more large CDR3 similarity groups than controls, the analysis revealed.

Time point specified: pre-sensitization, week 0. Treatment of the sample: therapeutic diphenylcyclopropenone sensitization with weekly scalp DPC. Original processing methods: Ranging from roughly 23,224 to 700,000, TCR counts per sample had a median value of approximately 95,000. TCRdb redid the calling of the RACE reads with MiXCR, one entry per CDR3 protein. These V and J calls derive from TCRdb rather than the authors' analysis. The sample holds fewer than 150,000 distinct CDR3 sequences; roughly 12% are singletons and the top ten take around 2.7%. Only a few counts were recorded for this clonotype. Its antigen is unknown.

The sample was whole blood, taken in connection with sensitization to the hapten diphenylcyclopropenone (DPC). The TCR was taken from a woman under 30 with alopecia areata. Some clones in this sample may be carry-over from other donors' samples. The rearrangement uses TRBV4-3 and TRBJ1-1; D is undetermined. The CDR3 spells CASSQVGNSNTEAFF. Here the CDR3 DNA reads TGCGCCAGCAGCCAAGTTGGGAACTCGAACACTGAAGCTTTCTTT.